This T cell receptor (beta chain) was captured in a study of response to subunit inactivated influenza vaccine. This clonotype has just a few counts. TCRdb redid the calling of the RT-PCR reads with MiXCR, one entry per CDR3 protein. The repertoire holds roughly 570,000 distinct CDR3 sequences, with around 13% as singletons. CDR3 length: 11 residues. Germline V gene lookup returns CDR1 SQVTM and CDR2 ANQGSEA. The germline V and J ends were trimmed by 4 bases and 0 bases, with 4 bases remaining between them. The clonotype comes from a man aged 45 to 65 who received an inactivated influenza vaccine. Sequenced material: PBMCs from blood, taken 45 days after vaccination. This chain uses TRBV29-1 with TRBJ2-7, with D hard to call. For the CDR3, the DNA is TGCAGCGTTGCAACCTCCTACGAGCAGTACTTC. Its translation: CSVATSYEQYF.